This TCR beta chain was retrieved from a study of CD8+CD57+ T cells in acquired aplastic anemia. Notes on the study in general: CD8+ Simpson's diversity in patients was not significantly different from that in controls. Twenty-nine CD8+ CDR3 sequences were shared between patients and controls.

A note on this clonotype: Its target is unknown.

The ends were cut back, 1 base at V and 1 base at J, with 10 bases in the middle. Germline CDR1 reads SGHVS; CDR2 reads FNYEAQ. The CDR3 spans 15 residues. Template material for TCR beta VDJ and CDR3 profiling consisted of genomic DNA. TCRdb itself ran the reads through MiXCR, one entry per CDR3 protein. The data hold around 290,000 distinct CDR3 sequences, with about three fifths observed a single time. It was patients with CD8+CD57+ cell expansion by flow cytometry who were chosen for sequencing. Everyone among the patients had severe acquired aplastic anemia. This receptor was taken from a human donor with aplastic anemia. Sequencing used sorted CD4+, CD8+, or CD8+CD57+ T cells (not recorded which) from PBMCs. The chain has TRBV7-6 and TRBJ1-2; D unclear. CDR3 residues: CASSLGRKGNYGYTF. Written as DNA, the CDR3 is TGTGCCAGCAGCTTAGGGCGGAAAGGTAACTATGGCTACACCTTC.